This T cell receptor beta chain was documented in a study of T cells after yellow fever vaccination. Study-level information: Low-cell-number fractions were prepared with SMART-Seq v4 Ultra Low Input.

Germline V gene data show CDR1 as MDHEN and CDR2 as SYDVKM. This CDR3 has 14 residues. V was shortened by 6 bases and J by 5 bases, with 17 bases between the two germline ends. To note about this clonotype: Its specificity is not known.

Study conclusions and caveats: Post-booster samples contained most primary-vaccination clones (around 95% CD4, about 90% CD8). Bulk-population clonotypes that are abundant could appear as contaminants in FACS-sorted repertoires.

TCRdb called the 5' RACE reads again in MiXCR, with one record for every CDR3 protein. Found here are about 550,000 distinct CDR3 sequences, 19% of them singletons; the top ten hold about 13%. The receptor's source is a man younger than 40 who received the YFV17D yellow fever vaccine. The sequenced sample was PBMCs, obtained 15 days after the yellow fever booster vaccination. This chain uses TRBV28 with TRBJ2-7, with D tentatively TRBD2 (7 bases). The CDR3 reads CASSLGGAHHEQYF. The CDR3 bases are TGTGCCAGCAGCTTAGGGGGGGCGCACCACGAGCAGTACTTC.